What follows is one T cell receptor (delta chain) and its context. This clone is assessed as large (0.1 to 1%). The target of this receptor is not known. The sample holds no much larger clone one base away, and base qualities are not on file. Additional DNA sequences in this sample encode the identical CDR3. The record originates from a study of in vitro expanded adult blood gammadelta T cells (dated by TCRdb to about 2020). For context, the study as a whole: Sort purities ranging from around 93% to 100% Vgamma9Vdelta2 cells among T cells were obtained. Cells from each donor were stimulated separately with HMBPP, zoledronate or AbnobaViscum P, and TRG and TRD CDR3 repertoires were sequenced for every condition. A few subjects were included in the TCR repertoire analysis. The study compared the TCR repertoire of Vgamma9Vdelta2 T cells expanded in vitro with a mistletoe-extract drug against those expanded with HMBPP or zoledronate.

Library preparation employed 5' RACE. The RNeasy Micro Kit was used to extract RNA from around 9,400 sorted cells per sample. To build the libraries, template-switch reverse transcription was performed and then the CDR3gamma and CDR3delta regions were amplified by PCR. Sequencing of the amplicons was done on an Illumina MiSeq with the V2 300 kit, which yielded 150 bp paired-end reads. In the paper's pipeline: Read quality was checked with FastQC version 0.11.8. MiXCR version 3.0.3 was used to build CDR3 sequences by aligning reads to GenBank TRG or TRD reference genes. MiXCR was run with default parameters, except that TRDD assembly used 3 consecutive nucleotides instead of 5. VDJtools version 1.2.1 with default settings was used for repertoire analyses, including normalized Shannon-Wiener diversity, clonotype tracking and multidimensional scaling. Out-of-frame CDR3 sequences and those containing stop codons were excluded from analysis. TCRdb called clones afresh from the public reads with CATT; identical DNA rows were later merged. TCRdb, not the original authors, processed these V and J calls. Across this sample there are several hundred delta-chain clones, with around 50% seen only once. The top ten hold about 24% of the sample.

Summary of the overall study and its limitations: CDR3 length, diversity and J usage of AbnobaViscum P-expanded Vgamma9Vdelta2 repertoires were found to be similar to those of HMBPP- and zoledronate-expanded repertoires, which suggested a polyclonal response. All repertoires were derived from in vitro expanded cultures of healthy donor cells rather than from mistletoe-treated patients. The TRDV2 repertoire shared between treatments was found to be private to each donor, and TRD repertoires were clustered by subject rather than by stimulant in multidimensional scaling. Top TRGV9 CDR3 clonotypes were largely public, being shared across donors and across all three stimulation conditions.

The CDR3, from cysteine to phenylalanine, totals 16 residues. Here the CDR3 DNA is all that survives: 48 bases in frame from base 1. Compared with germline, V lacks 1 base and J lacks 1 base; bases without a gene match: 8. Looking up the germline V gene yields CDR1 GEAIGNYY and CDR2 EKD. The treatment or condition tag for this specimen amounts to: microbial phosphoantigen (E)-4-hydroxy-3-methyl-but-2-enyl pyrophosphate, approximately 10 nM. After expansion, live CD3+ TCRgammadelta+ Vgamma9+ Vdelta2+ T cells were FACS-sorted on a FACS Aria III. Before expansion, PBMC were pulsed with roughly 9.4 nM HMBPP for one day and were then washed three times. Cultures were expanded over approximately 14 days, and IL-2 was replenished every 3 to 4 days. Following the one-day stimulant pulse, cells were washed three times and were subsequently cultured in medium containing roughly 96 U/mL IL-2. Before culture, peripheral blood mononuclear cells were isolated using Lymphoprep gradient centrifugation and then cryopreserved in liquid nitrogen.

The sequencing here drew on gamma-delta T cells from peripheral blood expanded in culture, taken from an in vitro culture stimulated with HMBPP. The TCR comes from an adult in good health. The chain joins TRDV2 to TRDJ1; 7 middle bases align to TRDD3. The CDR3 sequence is CACDTMVGDSTDKLIF. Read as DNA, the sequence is TGTGCCTGTGACACGATGGTGGGGGACTCCACCGATAAACTCATCTTT.